The 15 T cell receptor beta chains presented below share a single source sample, sequenced in a study of identical twins. Using its own MiXCR run on the 5' RACE reads, TCRdb lists one record per CDR3 protein. The repertoire holds 500,000 or so distinct CDR3 sequences, with 14% as singletons. In addition, the sample was reused for a study of yellow fever vaccine responses in identical twins.

The sequencing sample was made of CD4+ T cells sorted from blood. The receptors stem from a woman aged 18-30 years in good health.

This clonotype was seen a few times. J is TRBJ2-3 and V is TRBV6-5, with 8 bases matching TRBD1. Trimming removed 4 bases from V and 4 bases from J; junction bases left unmatched: 7. The CDR3 is 15 residues long. The germline V gene has CDR1 MNHEY and CDR2 SVGAGI. The CDR3 protein is CASSWRTGTADTQYF. CDR3 nucleotide sequence: TGTGCCAGCAGTTGGCGGACAGGGACGGCAGATACGCAGTATTTT.

J is TRBJ2-5 and V is TRBV28, with TRBD2 matching 12 bases. With 3 bases clipped from V and 4 bases from J, the junction kept 12 bases outside the gene matches. Germline-derived CDR1 and CDR2 are MDHEN and SYDVKM. The CDR3 length is 18 residues. The CDR3 coding sequence is TGTGCCAGCAGTTTTGCCGGAAGACTAGCGGGGGCGGGAGAGACCCAGTACTTC. Translating it yields CASSFAGRLAGAGETQYF.

The V gene is TRBV5-5, the J gene TRBJ1-5, with D uncertain. Germline values: CDR1 SGHKS, CDR2 YYEKEE (reference sequence). The CDR3 has 14 residues. V was clipped by 1 base and J by 3 bases, with 8 bases between them. The CDR3, as DNA: TGTGCCAGCAGCTTGCGCCCCGCCAATCAGCCCCAGCATTTT. It codes for CASSLRPANQPQHF.

The chain recombines TRBV6-5 with TRBJ1-5; TRBD1 matches at 11 bases. Per the germline V gene, CDR1 is MNHEY and CDR2 is SVGAGI. V shed 2 bases, J shed 5 bases, and the junction held 5 bases outside the gene matches. The CDR3 contains 16 residues. The CDR3 DNA sequence: TGTGCCAGCAGTTACCTGGGGGGACAGGGGGATCAGCCCCAGCATTTT. Its protein product is CASSYLGGQGDQPQHF.

This clonotype turned up a few times. The rearrangement links TRBV11-2 to TRBJ2-5, with D perhaps matching TRBD1 or TRBD2 (5 bases each). Germline assignment: CDR1 SGHAT and CDR2 FQNNGV. The V end was cut by 4 bases, the J end by 6 bases, with 18 bases between. This CDR3 is built from 15 residues. The CDR3 here is CASSSQAGAPKTQYF. CDR3 coding DNA: TGTGCCAGCAGCTCACAGGCCGGGGCTCCTAAGACCCAGTACTTC. The whole variable domain, remainder taken from reference TRBV11-2 and TRBJ2-5, is EAGVAQSPRYKIIEKRQSVAFWCNPISGHATLYWYQQILGQGPKLLIQFQNNGVVDDSQLPKDRFSAERLKGVDSTLKIQPAKLEDSAVYLCASSSQAGAPKTQYFGPGTRLLVL.

The gene calls are TRBV18 and TRBJ2-2; D is ambiguous. The CDR3 extends over 16 amino acids. CDR1 and CDR2 (germline): KGHSH, LQKENI. V lost 4 bases, J lost 3 bases, and 15 bases lay in between. The CDR3 DNA is TGTGCCAGCTCACTAATACGGCAGAAGCACACCGGGGAGCTGTTTTTT. Translated, it gives CASSLIRQKHTGELFF.

This rearrangement joins TRBV12-3 or TRBV12-4 to TRBJ2-5; D possibly corresponds to TRBD2 (5 bases). This CDR3 spans 16 amino acids. The CDR3: CVPLKVPSEGMETQYF. The CDR3 coding sequence is TGTGTGCCGTTAAAGGTCCCCAGCGAGGGTATGGAGACCCAGTACTTC.

The rearrangement uses TRBV25-1 and TRBJ2-5, with D possibly TRBD1 on 5 matching bases. Trimming took off 2 bases at V and 2 bases at J, with 15 bases between the two ends. Germline V gene sequence: CDR1 MGHDK, CDR2 SYGVNS. CDR3 size: 16 residues. CDR3 in amino acids: CASSEGKRGSQETQYF. In nucleotides, the CDR3 is TGTGCCAGCAGTGAAGGGAAAAGGGGTAGTCAAGAGACCCAGTACTTC.

V and J are TRBV20-1 and TRBJ2-7; D perhaps matches TRBD2 (6 bases). CDR1 is DFQATT and CDR2 is SNEGSKA in the germline V gene (reference sequence). This CDR3 is built from 16 residues. V was shortened by 1 base and J by 2 bases, with 18 bases between the two germline ends. The CDR3 DNA reads as TGCAGTGCTAGAGCCCCGAGGAGGGCCGTAGCCTACGAGCAGTACTTC. Translating it yields CSARAPRRAVAYEQYF.

The V call is TRBV20-1, the J call TRBJ2-1; TRBD2 agrees at 7 bases. The CDR3 is 13 amino acids. The germline gives CDR1 DFQATT, CDR2 SNEGSKA (reference sequence). V lost 3 bases to trimming and J lost 4 bases; unmatched junction nucleotides: 3. CDR3: CSARSGGYNEQFF. The DNA for the CDR3 is TGCAGTGCTAGGTCGGGGGGTTACAATGAGCAGTTCTTC.

This clonotype appeared many times. This chain uses TRBV29-1 with TRBJ2-7; TRBD1 aligns across 7 bases. Germline CDR1 reads SQVTM; CDR2 reads ANQGSEA. With V trimmed by 6 bases and J by 0 bases, 8 bases remained unmatched. This CDR3 comprises 14 residues. CDR3 in amino acids: CSVGDRTTSYEQYF. The CDR3 DNA follows: TGCAGCGTGGGGGACAGAACTACCTCCTACGAGCAGTACTTC.

This chain uses TRBV12-3 or TRBV12-4 with TRBJ2-7; TRBD1 agrees at 7 bases. CDR3 size: 14 residues. V trimming: 5 bases; J trimming: 3 bases; junction bases outside the gene matches: 7. The CDR3, as DNA: TGTGCCAGCAGTCGGGGACAGCCAAACTACGAGCAGTACTTC. Translated: CASSRGQPNYEQYF.

This clonotype was detected only a few times. The chain joins TRBV10-3 to TRBJ2-1; D is unresolved. This CDR3 has 14 residues. Trimming took 1 base from V and 5 from J, leaving 9 bases between them. The germline CDR1 and CDR2 sequences are ENHRY and SYGVKD. Here the CDR3 reads CAISEWEVHNEQFF. CDR3 coding DNA: TGTGCCATCAGTGAGTGGGAAGTCCACAATGAGCAGTTCTTC.

The CDR3 is CASSEWQGNNEQFF. Here the CDR3 DNA reads TGTGCCAGCAGTGAATGGCAGGGAAACAATGAGCAGTTCTTC. This sequence joins TRBV2 and TRBJ2-1; D is perhaps TRBD1 (5 bases). V was trimmed by 2 bases and J by 5 bases, leaving 10 bases between them. The CDR3 covers 14 residues. Germline values: CDR1 SNHLY, CDR2 FYNNEI.

This clonotype was observed at least ten times. The chain joins TRBV7-2 to TRBJ2-7, with 9 bases matching TRBD1. Germline V lookup: CDR1 SGHTA, CDR2 FQGNSA. CDR3 length: 15 residues. With 4 bases clipped from V and 2 bases from J, the junction kept 6 bases outside the gene matches. This chain's CDR3 is CASSSTGGFAYEQYF. The CDR3 region has the DNA TGTGCCAGCAGCTCCACAGGGGGCTTCGCCTACGAGCAGTACTTC.